The 32 T cell receptor beta chains listed next were all sequenced from one sample in a study of OX40 agonist ivuxolimab in advanced cancers. Profiled with immunoSEQ multiplex PCR; TCRdb holds only in-frame clones, not every one. The sample has around 100,000 clones; about 90% are singletons. The sequenced sample was CD4+ or CD8+ T cells sorted from blood, obtained in a trial of the OX40 agonist ivuxolimab. The receptors were gathered from an adult with an advanced solid tumor such as melanoma, head and neck, liver or kidney cancer.

This clone has a single count. This rearrangement joins TRBV9 to TRBJ2-7; the match to TRBD2 covers 9 bases. Germline values: CDR1 SGDLS, CDR2 YYNGEE. CDR3 length equals 14 residues. V lost 4 bases and J lost 1; bases outside the gene matches: 3. CDR3 protein: CASSLSGRSYEQYF. The CDR3 DNA reads as TGTGCCAGCAGCCTTAGCGGGAGATCCTACGAGCAGTACTTC.

CDR3 DNA sequence: TGCAGCGTTGGGCAGATCAATGAGCAGTTCTTC. This gives the protein CSVGQINEQFF. The rearrangement joins TRBV29-1 to TRBJ2-1; D uncertain. Trimming took 4 bases from V and 6 from J, leaving 7 bases between them. CDR1 is SQVTM, CDR2 ANQGSEA, per germline. This CDR3 region has 11 residues.

This clone was detected only once. The rearrangement uses TRBV4-2 and TRBJ2-5, with unresolved D. V gave up 3 bases and J gave up 3 bases, with 8 bases separating them. CDR1 and CDR2 (germline): LGHNA, YNFKEQ. The CDR3 is 13 amino acids. DNA for the CDR3: TGTGCCAGCAGCCAGGCAGAAAAAGAGACCCAGTACTTC. It yields the protein CASSQAEKETQYF.

Only one count was recorded for this clone. CDR3 residues: CASSLYTGYTF. CDR3 nucleotides: TGTGCCAGCAGTTTGTACACTGGCTACACCTTC. J is TRBJ1-2 and V is TRBV28; D not certain. The CDR3 runs 11 residues. Between the trimmed V and J ends, which lost 3 bases and 7 bases, there was a span of 6 bases. Germline V gene lookup returns CDR1 MDHEN and CDR2 SYDVKM.

This chain links TRBV18 with TRBJ2-4; no reliable D call. With 7 bases removed from V and 0 bases from J, the gap between germline ends came to 10 bases. The CDR3 extends over 14 amino acids. In germline, CDR1 is KGHSH, CDR2 LQKENI. Here the CDR3 DNA reads TGTGCCAGCTTCGCAGACCTAGCCAAAAACATTCAGTACTTC. Protein sequence: CASFADLAKNIQYF. Full variable domain (missing parts from reference TRBV18 and TRBJ2-4): NAGVMQNPRHLVRRRGQEARLRCSPMKGHSHVYWYRQLPEEGLKFMVYLQKENIIDESGMPKERFSAEFPKEGPSILRIQQVVRGDSAAYFCASFADLAKNIQYFGAGTRLSVL.

This clone was seen only once. At one end, the junction sequence differs from germline, possibly due to a read error. The V call is TRBV5-4, the J call TRBJ2-7, with D possibly called TRBD1 or TRBD2 (5 bases each). From germline, CDR1 is SGHNT and CDR2 YYREEE (reference sequence). The CDR3 extends over 15 amino acids. This CDR3 reads CTSSLVAGSTYEQYF. As DNA, the CDR3 is TGTACCAGCAGCTTGGTGGCAGGGAGTACCTACGAGCAGTACTTC.

The J gene is TRBJ1-1, the V gene TRBV30; the D is unclear. CDR1 is GTSNPN, CDR2 SVGIG, per germline (reference sequence). The CDR3 totals 13 residues. Trimming left V 3 bases short and J 3 bases short, with 11 bases between. The CDR3 region has the DNA TGTGCCTGGAGATCACGGAGACACACTGAAGCTTTCTTT. Its translation: CAWRSRRHTEAFF.

The chain uses TRBV19 and TRBJ1-2, with 10 bases matching TRBD1. CDR3 size: 14 residues. The trim removed 5 bases at V and 7 bases at J, leaving 7 bases unmatched. The germline V gene has CDR1 LNHDA and CDR2 SQIVND (reference sequence). The CDR3 nucleotides read TGTGCCAGTAGTGCGGGACAGGGGATGGGTGGCTACACCTTC. It specifies CASSAGQGMGGYTF.

This clone appeared a few times. This chain joins TRBV5-1 and TRBJ1-2; no clear D. Germline V CDR1 and CDR2: SGHRS, YFSETQ. V gave up 6 bases and J gave up 7 bases, with 16 bases separating them. The CDR3 is 13 residues long. CDR3 region: CASMGSQFGGYTF. Written as DNA, the CDR3 is TGCGCCAGCATGGGATCCCAATTTGGTGGCTACACCTTC.

The V gene is TRBV18, the J gene TRBJ2-3; D is undetermined. The CDR3 sequence is 14 residues long. V shed 6 bases and J shed 0 bases, with 10 bases lying between them. Germline-derived CDR1 and CDR2 are KGHSH and LQKENI. CDR3 loop: CASSPPQSTDTQYF. The CDR3 bases are TGTGCCAGCTCCCCCCCCCAAAGCACAGATACGCAGTATTTT.

The chain combines TRBV29-1 with TRBJ1-2; D is unclear. Germline V gene data show CDR1 as SQVTM and CDR2 as ANQGSEA. V lost 3 bases and J 8 bases, leaving 13 bases between the germline ends. CDR3 length equals 12 residues. The chain's CDR3 is CSVDRLLGGYTF. The CDR3 DNA sequence: TGCAGCGTTGATCGCCTCCTGGGGGGCTACACCTTC.

The sample holds a few counts of this clone. The chain uses TRBV2 and TRBJ2-7; D is possibly TRBD1 (6 bases). The CDR3 contains 13 residues. From germline, CDR1 is SNHLY and CDR2 FYNNEI. Trimming left V 6 bases short and J 4 bases short, with 13 bases between. The CDR3 DNA reads as TGTGCCAGCAGGAAAACAGGGAGTTACGAGCAGTACTTC. Protein: CASRKTGSYEQYF. Looking up the rest from reference TRBV2 and TRBJ2-7 gives the full variable domain: EPEVTQTPSHQVTQMGQEVILRCVPISNHLYFYWYRQILGQKVEFLVSFYNNEISEKSEIFDDQFSVERPDGSNFTLKIRSTKLEDSAMYFCASRKTGSYEQYFGPGTRLTVT.

V gene TRBV11-3 combines with J gene TRBJ2-2, with 8 nucleotides matching TRBD2. This CDR3 is 16 amino acids long. CDR1 is SGHNT and CDR2 is YENEEA in the germline V gene. V was clipped by 0 bases and J by 4 bases; unmatched bases: 4. The CDR3 spells CASSLDPLAGTGELFF. DNA for the CDR3: TGTGCCAGCAGCTTAGATCCCCTAGCGGGCACCGGGGAGCTGTTTTTT.

The J gene is TRBJ1-4, the V gene TRBV6-1; D remains unclear. The ends were cut back, 2 bases at V and 7 bases at J, with 14 bases in the middle. The germline CDR1 and CDR2 sequences are MNHNS and SASEGT. The CDR3 runs to 15 residues. For the CDR3, the DNA is TGTGCCAGCAGTGAAAGGGTGATGCGCGGTGAAAAACTGTTTTTT. Its translation: CASSERVMRGEKLFF.

The J gene is TRBJ2-2, the V gene TRBV7-2; no firm D call. V dropped 2 bases and J dropped 4 bases, with 8 bases sitting between them. Per germline, CDR1 SGHTA and CDR2 FQGNSA. There are 14 residues in the CDR3. The CDR3: CASSLSARTGELFF. CDR3 coding DNA: TGTGCCAGCAGCTTATCGGCCCGCACCGGGGAGCTGTTTTTT.

The chain uses TRBV19 and TRBJ1-4; tentative D call: TRBD1 (6 bases). This CDR3 contains 14 residues. The V end was cut by 3 bases, the J end by 8 bases, with 13 bases between. Germline assignment: CDR1 LNHDA and CDR2 SQIVND (reference sequence). The CDR3 loop reads CASSILGGGEKLFF. The CDR3, as DNA: TGTGCCAGTAGTATTCTCGGGGGCGGCGAAAAACTGTTTTTT.

V usage is TRBV19 and J usage is TRBJ1-5; TRBD1 aligns across 11 bases. The V and J ends lost 6 bases and 7 bases, in that order; junction bases with no gene match: 11. This CDR3 spans 16 amino acids. CDR1 is LNHDA and CDR2 is SQIVND in the germline V gene (reference sequence). The CDR3, as DNA: TGTGCCAGTAGACCTCCCGGGACAGGGGGTCGACAGCCCCAGCATTTT. Its translation: CASRPPGTGGRQPQHF.

This chain uses TRBV27 with TRBJ2-5, with D perhaps given as TRBD1 or TRBD2 (5 bases each). The J call is in doubt because the DNA end fits TRBJ2-7 better. Germline lookup yields CDR1 MNHEY and CDR2 SMNVEV (reference sequence). The CDR3 length is 14 residues. CDR3 nucleotides: TGTGCCAGCAGTTCCCCGGGACGGACCTACGAGCAGTACTTC. Amino acids: CASSSPGRTYEQYF.

The chain has TRBV7-9 and TRBJ1-4, with D tentatively TRBD1 (5 bases). CDR1 and CDR2 from the germline V gene are SEHNR and FQNEAQ (reference sequence). The V gene lost 5 bases and the J gene lost 8 bases, with 9 bases spanning the gap. This CDR3 comprises 12 residues. In DNA form, the CDR3 reads TGTGCCAGCAGCGCCGGGGGAGAAAAACTGTTTTTT. It codes for CASSAGGEKLFF.

This clone has only one observation. The V and J genes are TRBV6-1 and TRBJ2-5, with TRBD1 matching over 11 bases. Judging by the DNA end, TRBJ2-7 fits better; the J call may be wrong. The CDR3 is 16 amino acids. Germline values: CDR1 MNHNS, CDR2 SASEGT. The CDR3 DNA reads as TGTGCCAGCAGTGCCTCCGGGACAGGGGGGACCTACGAGCAGTACTTC. Protein sequence: CASSASGTGGTYEQYF.

The chain couples TRBV7-2 to TRBJ2-3; no firm D call. Germline lookup yields CDR1 SGHTA and CDR2 FQGNSA. V dropped 5 bases and J dropped 11 bases, with 17 bases sitting between them. The CDR3 covers 13 residues. CDR3 sequence (DNA): TGTGCCAGCAGCGCGAACCCTCTATACGGGCAGTATTTT. It specifies CASSANPLYGQYF.

The chain recombines TRBV6-1 with TRBJ1-1; D uncertain. The CDR3 extends over 15 amino acids. V was shortened by 5 bases and J by 1 base, with 14 bases between the two germline ends. Germline-derived CDR1 and CDR2 are MNHNS and SASEGT. The CDR3 sequence is CASSPREAGNTEAFF. The CDR3 region has the DNA TGTGCCAGCAGTCCTAGAGAGGCGGGGAACACTGAAGCTTTCTTT.

The CDR3 is CASSGTSGYTDTQYF. CDR3 nucleotide sequence: TGTGCCAGCAGCGGGACTAGCGGATACACAGATACGCAGTATTTT. The V gene is TRBV6-1, the J gene TRBJ2-3, with 11 bases that match TRBD2. The CDR3 has 15 amino acids. V lost 6 bases and J lost 2; bases outside the gene matches: 4. CDR1 is MNHNS, CDR2 SASEGT, per germline.

This chain links TRBV19 with TRBJ2-3, with a weak D call TRBD1 (5 bases). Trimming took off 5 bases at V and 4 bases at J, with 10 bases between the two ends. CDR1 is LNHDA, CDR2 SQIVND, per germline (reference sequence). This CDR3 is built from 13 residues. Here the CDR3 DNA reads TGTGCCAGTAGTGATAGGGGCGCAGATACGCAGTATTTT. This sequence encodes CASSDRGADTQYF.

The chain has TRBV29-1 and TRBJ2-5, with 11 bases aligning to TRBD2. V lost 4 bases, J lost 2 bases, and 6 bases stayed unmatched. The germline V gene has CDR1 SQVTM and CDR2 ANQGSEA. The CDR3 runs to 15 residues. CDR3 DNA sequence: TGCAGCGTTGTCACTAGCGGGAGTCGGCAAGAGACCCAGTACTTC. Protein product: CSVVTSGSRQETQYF.

The chain couples TRBV5-1 to TRBJ1-2; 8 nucleotides line up with TRBD1. This CDR3 has 14 residues. Per germline, CDR1 SGHRS and CDR2 YFSETQ. The ends lost 4 bases at V and 4 bases at J; junction bases unmatched: 6. CDR3 DNA sequence: TGCGCCAGCAGCCCCGGGACAGGCTCCTATGGCTACACCTTC. Amino acids: CASSPGTGSYGYTF. Full variable domain (missing parts from reference TRBV5-1 and TRBJ1-2): KAGVTQTPRYLIKTRGQQVTLSCSPISGHRSVSWYQQTPGQGLQFLFEYFSETQRNKGNFPGRFSGRQFSNSRSEMNVSTLELGDSALYLCASSPGTGSYGYTFGSGTRLTVV.

CDR3: CASSLAAFGAPRELFF. CDR3 DNA sequence: TGTGCCAGTAGTCTCGCGGCCTTTGGGGCCCCCCGGGAGCTGTTTTTT. V usage is TRBV19 and J usage is TRBJ2-2; TRBD1 is a possible D gene (5 bases). Trimming removed 5 bases from V and 9 bases from J, with 22 bases in between. CDR3 length: 16 residues. The germline V gene encodes CDR1 LNHDA and CDR2 SQIVND (reference sequence).

The chain has TRBV6-6 and TRBJ2-1; D tentatively reads TRBD1 or TRBD2 (6 bases each). Looked up from germline, CDR1 is MNHNY and CDR2 is SVGAGI (reference sequence). This CDR3 region has 15 residues. Trimming pared 5 bases from V and 2 bases from J, leaving 13 bases between. The CDR3 nucleotides are TGTGCCAGCAGTATAGGCGGGACACCCTACAATGAGCAGTTCTTC. This encodes CASSIGGTPYNEQFF.

The CDR3 is CASSPEGAAPEAFF. In DNA, the CDR3 is TGTGCCAGCAGCCCTGAGGGGGCCGCGCCTGAAGCTTTCTTT. V gene TRBV27 combines with J gene TRBJ1-1; 7 positions match TRBD1. The CDR3 is 14 amino acids. The junction had 10 bases not matched to a gene; V was cut back by 6 bases and J by 6 bases. Per germline, CDR1 MNHEY and CDR2 SMNVEV (reference sequence).

The chain joins TRBV15 to TRBJ2-1, with D hard to call. This CDR3 spans 16 amino acids. V lost 0 bases and J 2 bases, leaving 11 bases between the germline ends. Per the germline V gene, CDR1 is LNHNV and CDR2 is YYDKDF (reference sequence). CDR3 in amino acids: CATSREYDGPYNEQFF. The CDR3 DNA sequence: TGTGCCACCAGCAGAGAGTACGACGGGCCCTACAATGAGCAGTTCTTC. Combining the CDR3 with reference TRBV15 and TRBJ2-1 gives the whole variable domain DAMVIQNPRYQVTQFGKPVTLSCSQTLNHNVMYWYQQKSSQAPKLLFHYYDKDFNNEADTPDNFQSRRPNTSFCFLDIRSPGLGDTAMYLCATSREYDGPYNEQFFGPGTRLTVL.

This sequence joins TRBV6-5 and TRBJ1-1; no definite D call. V lost 4 bases and J 0 bases, leaving 9 bases between the germline ends. The germline V gene has CDR1 MNHEY and CDR2 SVGAGI. The CDR3 extends over 14 amino acids. The CDR3 is CASSSHRLNTEAFF. CDR3 in DNA: TGTGCCAGCAGTTCACACCGATTGAACACTGAAGCTTTCTTT.

The chain joins TRBV9 to TRBJ2-3; TRBD2 matches at 8 bases. Germline V gene lookup returns CDR1 SGDLS and CDR2 YYNGEE. The CDR3 totals 15 residues. V dropped 4 bases and J dropped 3; count of bases not matched to a gene: 7. The CDR3 is CASSFIGGATDTQYF. In DNA form, the CDR3 reads TGTGCCAGCAGCTTCATCGGGGGGGCGACAGATACGCAGTATTTT.